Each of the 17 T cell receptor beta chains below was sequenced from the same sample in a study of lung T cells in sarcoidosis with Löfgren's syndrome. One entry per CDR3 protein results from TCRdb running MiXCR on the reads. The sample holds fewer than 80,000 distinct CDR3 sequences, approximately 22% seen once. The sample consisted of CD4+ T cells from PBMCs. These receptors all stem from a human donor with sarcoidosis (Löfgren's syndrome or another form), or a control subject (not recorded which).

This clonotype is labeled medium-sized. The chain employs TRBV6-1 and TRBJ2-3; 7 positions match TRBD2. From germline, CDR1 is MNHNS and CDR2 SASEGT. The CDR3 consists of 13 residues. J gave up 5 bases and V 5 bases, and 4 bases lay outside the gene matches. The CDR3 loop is CASSYERGDTQYF. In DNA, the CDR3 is TGTGCCAGCAGTTATGAGCGGGGAGATACGCAGTATTTT.

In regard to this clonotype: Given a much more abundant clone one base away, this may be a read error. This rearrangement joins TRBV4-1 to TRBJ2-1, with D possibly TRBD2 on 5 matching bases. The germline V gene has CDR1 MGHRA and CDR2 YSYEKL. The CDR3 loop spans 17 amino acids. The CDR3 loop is CASSQDRGLADYNERFF. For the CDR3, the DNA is TGCGCCAGCAGCCAAGATAGAGGTCTAGCAGATTACAATGAGCGGTTCTTC.

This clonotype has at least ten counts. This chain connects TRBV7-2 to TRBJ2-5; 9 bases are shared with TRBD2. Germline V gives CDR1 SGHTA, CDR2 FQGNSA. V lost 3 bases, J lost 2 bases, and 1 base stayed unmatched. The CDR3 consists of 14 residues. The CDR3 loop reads CASSLTSGQETQYF. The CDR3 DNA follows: TGTGCCAGCAGCTTGACTAGCGGTCAAGAGACCCAGTACTTC.

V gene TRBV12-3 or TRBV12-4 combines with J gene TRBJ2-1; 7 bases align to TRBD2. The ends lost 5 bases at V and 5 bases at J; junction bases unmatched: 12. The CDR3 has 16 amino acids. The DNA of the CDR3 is TGTGCCAGCAGTAAACCGGGACTACAACCCAACAATGAGCAGTTCTTC. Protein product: CASSKPGLQPNNEQFF.

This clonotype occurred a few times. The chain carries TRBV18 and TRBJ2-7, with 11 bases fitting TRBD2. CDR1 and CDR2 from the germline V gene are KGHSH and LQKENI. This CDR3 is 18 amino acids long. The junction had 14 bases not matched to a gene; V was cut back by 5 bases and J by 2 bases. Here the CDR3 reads CASSLLAGAKGSTYEQYV. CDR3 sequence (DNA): TGTGCCAGCTCATTACTAGCGGGGGCCAAAGGTAGCACCTACGAGCAGTACGTC.

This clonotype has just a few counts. CDR3 amino acids: CSFIEDRVDYGYTF. The CDR3 DNA reads TGCAGTTTTATTGAGGACAGGGTAGACTATGGCTACACCTTC. The chain is built from TRBV20-1 and TRBJ1-2; 8 bases are a match to TRBD1. The trim removed 8 bases at V and 3 bases at J, leaving 11 bases unmatched. The CDR3 covers 14 residues. The germline V gene encodes CDR1 DFQATT and CDR2 SNEGSKA (reference sequence).

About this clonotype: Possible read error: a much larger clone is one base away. CDR3 in DNA: TGTGCCAGCAGCTTGTACCAGAGGAAAGATACGCAGTATTTT. Residues: CASSLYQRKDTQYF. The J gene is TRBJ2-3, the V gene TRBV5-4; D remains ambiguous. The CDR3 is made up of 14 amino acids. Germline CDR1 and CDR2: SGHNT and YYREEE (reference sequence). V lost 1 base and J 5 bases, leaving 11 bases between the germline ends.

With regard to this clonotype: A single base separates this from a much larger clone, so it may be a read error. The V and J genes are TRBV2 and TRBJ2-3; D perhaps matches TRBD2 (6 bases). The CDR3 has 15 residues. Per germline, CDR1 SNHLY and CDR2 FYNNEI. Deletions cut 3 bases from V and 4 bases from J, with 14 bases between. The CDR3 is CASSDPGLLADTQYF. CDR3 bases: TGTGCCAGCAGTGATCCAGGACTACTCGCAGATACGCAGTATTTT.

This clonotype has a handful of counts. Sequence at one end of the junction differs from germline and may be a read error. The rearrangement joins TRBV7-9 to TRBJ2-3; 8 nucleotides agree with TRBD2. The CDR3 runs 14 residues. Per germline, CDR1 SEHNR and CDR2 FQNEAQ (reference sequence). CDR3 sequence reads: CACSFRTSPDTQYF. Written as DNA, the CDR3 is TGTGCCTGCAGCTTTAGGACTAGCCCAGATACGCAGTATTTT.

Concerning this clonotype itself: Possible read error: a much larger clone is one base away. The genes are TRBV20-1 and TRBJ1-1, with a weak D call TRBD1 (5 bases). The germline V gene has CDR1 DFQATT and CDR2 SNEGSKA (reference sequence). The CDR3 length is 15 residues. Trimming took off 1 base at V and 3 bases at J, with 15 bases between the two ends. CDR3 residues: CSARGWPGRDTEAFF. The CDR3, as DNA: TGCAGTGCTAGAGGATGGCCAGGGAGGGACACTGAAGCTTTCTTT.

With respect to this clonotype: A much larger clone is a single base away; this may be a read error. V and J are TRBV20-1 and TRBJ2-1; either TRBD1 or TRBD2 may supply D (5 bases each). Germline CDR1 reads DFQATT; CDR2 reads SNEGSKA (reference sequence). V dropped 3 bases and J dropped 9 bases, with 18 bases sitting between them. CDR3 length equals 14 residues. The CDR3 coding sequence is TGCAGTGCTAGCTTGTGGGGGAACCACAGTGAGCAGTTCTTC. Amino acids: CSASLWGNHSEQFF.

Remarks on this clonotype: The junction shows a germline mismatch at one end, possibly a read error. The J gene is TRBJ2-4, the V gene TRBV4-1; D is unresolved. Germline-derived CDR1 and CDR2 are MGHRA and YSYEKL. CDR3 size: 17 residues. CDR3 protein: CASSQVGTPIAKKIQYF. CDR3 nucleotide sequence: TGCGCCAGCAGCCAAGTGGGCACACCTATAGCCAAAAAAATTCAGTACTTC.

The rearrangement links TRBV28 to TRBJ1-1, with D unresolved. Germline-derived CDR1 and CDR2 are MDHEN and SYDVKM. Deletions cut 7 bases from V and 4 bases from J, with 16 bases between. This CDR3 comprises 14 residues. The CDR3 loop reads CASTEERRITEAFF. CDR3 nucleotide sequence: TGTGCCAGCACCGAGGAACGGAGGATCACTGAAGCTTTCTTT.

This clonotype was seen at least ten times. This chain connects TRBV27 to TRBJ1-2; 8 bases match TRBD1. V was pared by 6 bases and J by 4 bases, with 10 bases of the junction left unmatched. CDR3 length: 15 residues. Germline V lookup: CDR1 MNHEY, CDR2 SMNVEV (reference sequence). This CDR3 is CASRAGTGYSYGYTF. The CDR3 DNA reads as TGTGCCAGCAGAGCCGGGACAGGCTATTCCTATGGCTACACCTTC.

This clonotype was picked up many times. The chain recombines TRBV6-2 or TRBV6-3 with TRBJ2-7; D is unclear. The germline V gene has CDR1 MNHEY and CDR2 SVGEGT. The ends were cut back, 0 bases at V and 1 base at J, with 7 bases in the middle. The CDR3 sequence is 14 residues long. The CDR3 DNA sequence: TGTGCCAGCAGTTACTCGGCTAGATCCTACGAGCAGTACTTC. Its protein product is CASSYSARSYEQYF.

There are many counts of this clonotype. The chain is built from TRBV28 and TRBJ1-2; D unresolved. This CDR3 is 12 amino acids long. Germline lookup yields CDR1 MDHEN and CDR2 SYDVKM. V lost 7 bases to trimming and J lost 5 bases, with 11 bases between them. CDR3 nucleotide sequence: TGTGCCAGCAACCCCCGGGGTTATGGCTACACCTTC. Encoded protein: CASNPRGYGYTF.

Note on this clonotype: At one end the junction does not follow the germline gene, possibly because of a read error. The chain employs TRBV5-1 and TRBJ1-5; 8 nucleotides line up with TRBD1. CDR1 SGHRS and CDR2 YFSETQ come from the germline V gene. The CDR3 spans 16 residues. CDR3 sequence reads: CASGLGTGNSNQPQHF. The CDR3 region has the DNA TGCGCCAGCGGCTTGGGGACAGGTAATAGCAATCAGCCCCAGCATTTT.